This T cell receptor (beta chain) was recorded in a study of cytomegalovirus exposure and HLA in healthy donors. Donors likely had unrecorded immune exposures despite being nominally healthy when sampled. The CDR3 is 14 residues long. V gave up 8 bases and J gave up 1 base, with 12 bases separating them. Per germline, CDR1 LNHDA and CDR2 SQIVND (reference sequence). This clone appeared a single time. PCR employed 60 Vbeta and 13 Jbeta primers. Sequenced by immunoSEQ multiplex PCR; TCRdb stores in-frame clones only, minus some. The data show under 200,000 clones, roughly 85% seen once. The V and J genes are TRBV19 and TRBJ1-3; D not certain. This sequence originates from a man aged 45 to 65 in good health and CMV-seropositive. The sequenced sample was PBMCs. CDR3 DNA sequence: TGTGCCAGTTCGGAGGTCCATTCTGGAAACACCATATATTTT. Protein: CASSEVHSGNTIYF.